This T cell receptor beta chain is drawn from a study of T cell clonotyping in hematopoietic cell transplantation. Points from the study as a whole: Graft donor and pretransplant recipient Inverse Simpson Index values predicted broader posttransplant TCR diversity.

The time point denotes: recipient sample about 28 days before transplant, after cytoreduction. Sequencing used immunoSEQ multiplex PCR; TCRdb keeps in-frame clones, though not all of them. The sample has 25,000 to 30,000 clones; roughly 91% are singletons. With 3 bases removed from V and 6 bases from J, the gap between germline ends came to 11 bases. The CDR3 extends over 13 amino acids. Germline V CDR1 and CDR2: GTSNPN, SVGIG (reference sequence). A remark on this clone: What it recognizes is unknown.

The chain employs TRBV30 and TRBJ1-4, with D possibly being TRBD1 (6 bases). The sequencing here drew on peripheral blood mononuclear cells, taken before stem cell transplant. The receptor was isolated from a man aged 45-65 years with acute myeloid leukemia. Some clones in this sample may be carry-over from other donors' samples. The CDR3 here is CAWRGGADEKLFF. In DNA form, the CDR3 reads TGTGCCTGGAGGGGGGGGGCCGATGAAAAACTGTTTTTT.